This T cell receptor beta chain comes out of a study of blood T cell repertoires in COVID-19 (TCRdb year 2020). Concerning the study at large: Collaborator samples came from the United States, Italy and Spain and covered acute and convalescent phases of COVID-19. The material from the prospective study consisted of cDNA or gDNA derived from T cells, B-cell-depleted T cells, or PBMCs. The dataset comprised deeply sampled blood TCRbeta repertoires from subjects exposed to, actively infected with, or recovered from COVID-19. The repertoires were released in a freely available public database meant as a resource for research on the immune response to SARS-CoV-2. The samples were drawn from the first 160 participants of the ongoing ImmuneRACE study and from 1,254 subjects provided by 6 global collaborators. The sample metadata nearly always contained a de-identified subject ID, COVID-19 status, age in years and sex. Where available, HLA class I and class II types were obtained from metadata supplied by the sample provider rather than from assay-based typing.

A remark on this clone: No antigen is known for it. Qualities for individual bases were not recorded, and no much larger clone is one base off.

Participants in the prospective study were enrolled through a virtual design, were aged roughly 18 to 100 years, and lived in under 25 United States geographic areas. Cohort assignment in the prospective study relied on participant-reported clinical history from a screening survey and a study questionnaire. ImmuneRACE Cohort 3 recovered participants were defined by two consecutive negative NP/OP PCR tests, healthcare professional clearance, or symptom resolution. In the prospective study, whole blood, serum and a nasopharyngeal or oropharyngeal swab were collected from each participant by mobile phlebotomists. Over a roughly 2-month period, participants in the prospective study had the option of providing additional blood draws and questionnaires. Blood samples from the prospective study were shipped frozen or at room temperature prior to DNA extraction. Study-level results and caveats: The quantity of clinical and demographic metadata differed by source and by participant and was supplied without curation.

The immunoSEQ Assay, a bias-controlled multiplex PCR, was used to amplify TCRbeta CDR3 regions from genomic DNA. The original pipeline was this. The number of nucleated cells in each sample was estimated by amplification of reference gene primers within the assay. Sequence reads were collapsed and filtered to measure the absolute abundance of every unique TCRbeta CDR3 rearrangement. For each sample, productive Simpson clonality was calculated as the square root of Simpson's diversity index over productive rearrangements. The immuneACCESS repertoire file appears here via TCRdb, limited to in-frame rearrangements. These files lack a portion of the clones; in checked studies, under half of the deficit traces to unresolved V genes, and the cause of the others is not known. Clonal size and the V and J genes are those of that table, whereas D and trimming came from the DNA. This sample comprises 140,000 or so clones, over 80% of them detected only once. Jointly, the top ten make up about 11% of the sample.

The sequenced material came from PBMCs or T cells enriched from blood (not recorded which). The sequence derives from a man aged 60-69 years who had recovered from COVID-19.

Here the CDR3 is given as CASSLGTGVNTEAFF. The DNA sequence follows: TGTGCCAGCAGCTTAGGGACAGGGGTGAACACTGAAGCTTTCTTT. The V and J segments used are TRBV7-6 and TRBJ1-1; 9 junctional bases match TRBD1. V is trimmed back by 1 base and J by 0 bases, and the junction contains 0 bases that no gene match accounts for. The germline V gene gives CDR1 as SGHVS and CDR2 as FNYEAQ. The CDR3 sequence holds 15 residues, the cysteine and phenylalanine included. CDR3 DNA only is kept here, 45 bases in frame from base 1.